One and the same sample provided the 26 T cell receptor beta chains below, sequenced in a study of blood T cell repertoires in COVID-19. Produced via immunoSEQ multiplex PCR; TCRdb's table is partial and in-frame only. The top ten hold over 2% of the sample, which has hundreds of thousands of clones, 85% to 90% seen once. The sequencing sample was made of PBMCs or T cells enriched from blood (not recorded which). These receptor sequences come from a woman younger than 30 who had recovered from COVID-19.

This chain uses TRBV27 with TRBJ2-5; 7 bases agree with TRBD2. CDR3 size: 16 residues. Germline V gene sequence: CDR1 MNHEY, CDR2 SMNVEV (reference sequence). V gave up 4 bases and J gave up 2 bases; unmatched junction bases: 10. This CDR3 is CASSSLGRTKQETQYF. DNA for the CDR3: TGTGCCAGCAGTTCCCTCGGGAGGACAAAACAAGAGACCCAGTACTTC.

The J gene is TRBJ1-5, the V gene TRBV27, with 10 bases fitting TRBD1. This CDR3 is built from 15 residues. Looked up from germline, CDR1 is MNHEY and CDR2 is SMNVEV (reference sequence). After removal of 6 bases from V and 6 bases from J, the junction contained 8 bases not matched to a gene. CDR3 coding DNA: TGTGCCAGCAGATCCGACAGGGGGCAAGTTCAGCCCCAGCATTTT. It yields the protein CASRSDRGQVQPQHF.

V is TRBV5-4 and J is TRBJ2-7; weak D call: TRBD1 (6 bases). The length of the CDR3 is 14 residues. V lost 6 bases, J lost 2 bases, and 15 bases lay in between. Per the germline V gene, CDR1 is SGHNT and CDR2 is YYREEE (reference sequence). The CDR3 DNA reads TGTGCCAGCAACCCGGACAGTTTACCCTACGAGCAGTACTTC. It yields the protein CASNPDSLPYEQYF.

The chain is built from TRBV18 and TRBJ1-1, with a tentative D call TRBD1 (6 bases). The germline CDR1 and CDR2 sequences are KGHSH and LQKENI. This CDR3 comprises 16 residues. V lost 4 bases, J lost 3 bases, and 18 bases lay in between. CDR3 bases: TGTGCCAGCTCACTCCATGTCAGGGGTTCGCACACTGAAGCTTTCTTT. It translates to CASSLHVRGSHTEAFF.

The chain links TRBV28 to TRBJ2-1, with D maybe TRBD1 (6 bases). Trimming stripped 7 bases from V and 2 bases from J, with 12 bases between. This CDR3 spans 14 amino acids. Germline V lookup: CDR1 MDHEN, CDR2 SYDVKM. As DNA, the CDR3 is TGTGCCAGCAAGGAGACAGGAACCTACAATGAGCAGTTCTTC. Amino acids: CASKETGTYNEQFF.

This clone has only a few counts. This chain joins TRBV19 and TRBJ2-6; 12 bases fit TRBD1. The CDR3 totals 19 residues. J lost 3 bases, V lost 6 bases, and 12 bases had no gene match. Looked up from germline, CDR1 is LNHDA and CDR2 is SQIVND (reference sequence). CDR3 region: CASSIKAGTGGNGANVLTF. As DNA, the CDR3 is TGTGCCAGTAGCATCAAAGCCGGGACAGGGGGCAATGGGGCCAACGTCCTGACTTTC.

The CDR3 region has the DNA TGTGCCAGCAGTTTATTCGGGCAGGGTAATGAAAAACTGTTTTTT. This codes for CASSLFGQGNEKLFF. This chain uses TRBV28 with TRBJ1-4; D is perhaps TRBD1 (5 bases). The CDR3 spans 15 residues. Trimming left V 1 base short and J 4 bases short, with 10 bases between. Per germline, CDR1 MDHEN and CDR2 SYDVKM.

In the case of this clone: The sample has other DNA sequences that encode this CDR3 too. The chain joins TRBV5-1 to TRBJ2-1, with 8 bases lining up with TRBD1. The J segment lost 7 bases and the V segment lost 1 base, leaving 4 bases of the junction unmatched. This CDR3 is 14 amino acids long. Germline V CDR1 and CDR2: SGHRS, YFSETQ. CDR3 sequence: CASSLTGGYNEQFF. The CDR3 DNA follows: TGCGCCAGCAGCTTGACAGGGGGGTATAATGAGCAGTTCTTC.

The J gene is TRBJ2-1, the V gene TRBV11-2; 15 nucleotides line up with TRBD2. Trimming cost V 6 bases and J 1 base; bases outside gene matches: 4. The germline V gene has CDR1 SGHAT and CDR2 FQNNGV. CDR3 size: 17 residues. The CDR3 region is CASRGLAGGPSYNEQFF. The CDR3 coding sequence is TGTGCCAGCAGGGGACTAGCGGGGGGTCCTTCCTACAATGAGCAGTTCTTC.

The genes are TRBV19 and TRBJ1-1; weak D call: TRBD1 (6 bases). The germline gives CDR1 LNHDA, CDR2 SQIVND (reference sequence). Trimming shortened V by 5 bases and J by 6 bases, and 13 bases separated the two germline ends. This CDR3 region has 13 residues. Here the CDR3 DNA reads TGTGCCAGTAGTCCCCGGACAGAACCTGAAGCTTTCTTT. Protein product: CASSPRTEPEAFF.

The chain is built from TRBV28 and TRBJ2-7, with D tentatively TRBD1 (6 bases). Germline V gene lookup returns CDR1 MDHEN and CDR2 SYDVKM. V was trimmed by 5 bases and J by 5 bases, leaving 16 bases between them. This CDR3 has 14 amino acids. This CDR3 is CASSLRQVLNEQYF. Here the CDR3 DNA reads TGTGCCAGCAGTCTAAGACAGGTTCTCAACGAGCAGTACTTC.

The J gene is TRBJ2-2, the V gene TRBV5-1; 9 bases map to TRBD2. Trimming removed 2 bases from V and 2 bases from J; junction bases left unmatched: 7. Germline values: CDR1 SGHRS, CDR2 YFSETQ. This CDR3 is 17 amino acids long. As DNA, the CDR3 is TGCGCCAGCAGCTTATATAGCGGGGGCCTAAACACCGGGGAGCTGTTTTTT. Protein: CASSLYSGGLNTGELFF.

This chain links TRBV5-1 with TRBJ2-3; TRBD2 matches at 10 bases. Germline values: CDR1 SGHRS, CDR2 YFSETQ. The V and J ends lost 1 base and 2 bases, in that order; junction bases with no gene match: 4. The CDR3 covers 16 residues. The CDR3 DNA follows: TGCGCCAGCAGCTTGAAAGCGGGGGGGAACACAGATACGCAGTATTTT. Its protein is CASSLKAGGNTDTQYF.

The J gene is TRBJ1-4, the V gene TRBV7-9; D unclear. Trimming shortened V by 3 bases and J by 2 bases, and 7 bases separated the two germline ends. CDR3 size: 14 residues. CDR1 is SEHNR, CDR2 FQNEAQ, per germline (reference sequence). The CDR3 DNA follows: TGTGCCAGCAGCTTGGGAGGGACTAATGAAAAACTGTTTTTT. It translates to CASSLGGTNEKLFF. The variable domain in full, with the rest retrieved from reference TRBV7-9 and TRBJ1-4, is DTGVSQNPRHKITKRGQNVTFRCDPISEHNRLYWYRQTLGQGPEFLTYFQNEAQLEKSRLLSDRFSAERPKGSFSTLEIQRTEQGDSAMYLCASSLGGTNEKLFFGSGTQLSVL.

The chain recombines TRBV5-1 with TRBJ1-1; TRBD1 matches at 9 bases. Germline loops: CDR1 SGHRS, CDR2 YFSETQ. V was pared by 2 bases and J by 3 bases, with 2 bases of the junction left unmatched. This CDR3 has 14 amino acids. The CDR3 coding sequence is TGCGCCAGCAGCTTTGGACAGGGGTACACTGAAGCTTTCTTT. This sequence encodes CASSFGQGYTEAFF.

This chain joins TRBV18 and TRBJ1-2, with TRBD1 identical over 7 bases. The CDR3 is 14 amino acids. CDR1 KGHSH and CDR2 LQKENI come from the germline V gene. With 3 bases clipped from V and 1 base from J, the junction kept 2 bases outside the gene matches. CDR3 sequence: CASSPTGVNYGYTF. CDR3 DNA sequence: TGTGCCAGCTCACCCACAGGGGTTAACTATGGCTACACCTTC.

CDR3 loop: CASSFGAGGYNEQFF. CDR3 bases: TGTGCCAGCAGCTTTGGAGCGGGGGGCTACAATGAGCAGTTCTTC. V and J are TRBV7-3 and TRBJ2-1; 9 bases agree with TRBD2. V was clipped by 3 bases and J by 3 bases; unmatched bases: 3. Germline CDR1 and CDR2: SGHTA and FQGTGA. The CDR3 has 15 amino acids. Variable domain in full (rest from reference TRBV7-3 and TRBJ2-1): GAGVSQTPSNKVTEKGKYVELRCDPISGHTALYWYRQSLGQGPEFLIYFQGTGAADDSGLPNDRFFAVRPEGSVSTLKIQRTERGDSAVYLCASSFGAGGYNEQFFGPGTRLTVL.

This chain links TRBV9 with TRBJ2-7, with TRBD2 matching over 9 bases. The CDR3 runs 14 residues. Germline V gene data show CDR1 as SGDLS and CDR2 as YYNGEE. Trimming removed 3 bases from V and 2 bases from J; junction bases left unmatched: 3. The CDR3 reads CASSAAGGPYEQYF. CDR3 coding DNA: TGTGCCAGCAGCGCTGCGGGGGGGCCCTACGAGCAGTACTTC.

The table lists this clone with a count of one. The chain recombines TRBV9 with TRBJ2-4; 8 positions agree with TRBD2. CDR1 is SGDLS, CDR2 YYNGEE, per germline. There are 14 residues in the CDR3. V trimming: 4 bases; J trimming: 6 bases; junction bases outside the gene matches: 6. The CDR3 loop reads CASSLTSGGNIQYF. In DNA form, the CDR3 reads TGTGCCAGCAGCCTAACGAGCGGGGGAAACATTCAGTACTTC.

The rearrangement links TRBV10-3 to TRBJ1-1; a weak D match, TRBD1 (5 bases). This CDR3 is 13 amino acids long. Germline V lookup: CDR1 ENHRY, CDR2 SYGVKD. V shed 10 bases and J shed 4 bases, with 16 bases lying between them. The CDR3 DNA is TGTGCCACCAGAGCGGGACCGGGCACTGAAGCTTTCTTT. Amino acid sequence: CATRAGPGTEAFF.

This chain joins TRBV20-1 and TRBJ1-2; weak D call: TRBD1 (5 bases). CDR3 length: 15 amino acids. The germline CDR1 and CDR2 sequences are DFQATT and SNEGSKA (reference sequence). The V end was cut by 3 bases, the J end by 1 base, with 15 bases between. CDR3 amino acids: CSASGHVGVNYGYTF. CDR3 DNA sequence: TGCAGTGCTAGTGGCCATGTAGGGGTTAACTATGGCTACACCTTC.

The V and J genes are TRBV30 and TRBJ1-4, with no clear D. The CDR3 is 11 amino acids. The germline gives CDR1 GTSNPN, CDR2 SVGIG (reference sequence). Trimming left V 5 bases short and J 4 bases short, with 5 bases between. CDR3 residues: CAWWHNEKLFF. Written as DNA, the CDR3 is TGTGCCTGGTGGCATAATGAAAAACTGTTTTTT.

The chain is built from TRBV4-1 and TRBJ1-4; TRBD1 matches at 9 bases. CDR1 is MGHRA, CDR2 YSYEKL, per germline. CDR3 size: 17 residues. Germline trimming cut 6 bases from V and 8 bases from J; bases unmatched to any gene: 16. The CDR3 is CASRTTQTGGIGEKLFF. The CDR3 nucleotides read TGCGCCAGCAGAACCACTCAAACAGGGGGCATAGGAGAAAAACTGTTTTTT.

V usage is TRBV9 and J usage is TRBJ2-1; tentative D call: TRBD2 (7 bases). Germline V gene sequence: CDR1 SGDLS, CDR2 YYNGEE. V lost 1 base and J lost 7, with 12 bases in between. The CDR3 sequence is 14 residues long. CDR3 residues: CASSVWGGKNEQFF. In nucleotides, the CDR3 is TGTGCCAGCAGCGTATGGGGGGGCAAAAATGAGCAGTTCTTC.

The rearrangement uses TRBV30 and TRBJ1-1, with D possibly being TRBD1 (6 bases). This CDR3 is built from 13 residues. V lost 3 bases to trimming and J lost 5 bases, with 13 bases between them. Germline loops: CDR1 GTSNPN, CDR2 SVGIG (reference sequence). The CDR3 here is CAWSRDTMTEAFF. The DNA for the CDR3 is TGTGCCTGGAGCCGGGACACAATGACTGAAGCTTTCTTT.

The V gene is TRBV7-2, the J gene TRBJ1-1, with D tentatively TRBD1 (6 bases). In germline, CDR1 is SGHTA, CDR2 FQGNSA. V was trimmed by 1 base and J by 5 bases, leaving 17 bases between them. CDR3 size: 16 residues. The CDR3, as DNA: TGTGCCAGCAGCTTAGGAGGGGGGGCGGGTTTAACTGAAGCTTTCTTT. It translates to CASSLGGGAGLTEAFF.